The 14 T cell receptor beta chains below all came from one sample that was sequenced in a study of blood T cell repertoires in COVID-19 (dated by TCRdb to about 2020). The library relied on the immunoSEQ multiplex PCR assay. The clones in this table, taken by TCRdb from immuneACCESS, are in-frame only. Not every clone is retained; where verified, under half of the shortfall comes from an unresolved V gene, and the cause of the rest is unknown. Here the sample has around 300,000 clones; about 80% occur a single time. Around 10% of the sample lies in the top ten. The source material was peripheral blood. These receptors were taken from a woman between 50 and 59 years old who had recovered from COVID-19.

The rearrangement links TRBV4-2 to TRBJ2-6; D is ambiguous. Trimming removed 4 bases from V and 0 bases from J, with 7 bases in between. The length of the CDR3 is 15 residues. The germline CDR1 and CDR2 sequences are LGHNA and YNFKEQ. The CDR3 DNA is TGTGCCAGCAGCCCACCGGTCTCTGGGGCCAACGTCCTGACTTTC. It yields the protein CASSPPVSGANVLTF.

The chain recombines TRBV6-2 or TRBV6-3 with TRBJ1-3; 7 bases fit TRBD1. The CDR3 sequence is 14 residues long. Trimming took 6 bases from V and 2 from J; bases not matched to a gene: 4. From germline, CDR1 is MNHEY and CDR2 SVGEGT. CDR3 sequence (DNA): TGTGCCAGCAGCAACACAGGGGCTGGAAACACCATATATTTT. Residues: CASSNTGAGNTIYF.

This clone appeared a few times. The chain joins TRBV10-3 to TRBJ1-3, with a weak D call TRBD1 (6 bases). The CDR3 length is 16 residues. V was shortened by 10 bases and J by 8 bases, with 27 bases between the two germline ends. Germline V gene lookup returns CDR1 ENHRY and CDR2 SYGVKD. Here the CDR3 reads CATKGETGLDGDTIYF. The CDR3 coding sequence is TGTGCCACCAAGGGGGAGACAGGACTTGACGGGGACACCATATATTTT.

This CDR3 reads CASSLRGRGKAHSPLHF. The CDR3 DNA reads TGTGCCAGCAGCTTAAGGGGTCGGGGGAAGGCGCATTCACCCCTCCACTTT. The chain employs TRBV7-2 and TRBJ1-6; a weak D match, TRBD1 (5 bases). The V end lost 2 bases, the J end lost 8 bases, and 19 bases lay between the germline ends. Germline values: CDR1 SGHTA, CDR2 FQGNSA. This CDR3 is 17 amino acids long.

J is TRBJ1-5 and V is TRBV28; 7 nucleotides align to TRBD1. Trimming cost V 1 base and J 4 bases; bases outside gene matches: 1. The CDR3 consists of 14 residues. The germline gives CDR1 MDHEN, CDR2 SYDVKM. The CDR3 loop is CASSLSGGNQPQHF. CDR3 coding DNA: TGTGCCAGCAGTTTATCAGGGGGTAATCAGCCCCAGCATTTT.

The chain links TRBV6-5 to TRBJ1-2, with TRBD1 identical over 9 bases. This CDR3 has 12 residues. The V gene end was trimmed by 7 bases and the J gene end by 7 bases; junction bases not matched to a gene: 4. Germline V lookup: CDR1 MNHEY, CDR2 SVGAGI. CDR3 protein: CASTDRGRGYTF. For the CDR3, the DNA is TGTGCCAGCACGGACAGGGGCCGTGGCTACACCTTC.

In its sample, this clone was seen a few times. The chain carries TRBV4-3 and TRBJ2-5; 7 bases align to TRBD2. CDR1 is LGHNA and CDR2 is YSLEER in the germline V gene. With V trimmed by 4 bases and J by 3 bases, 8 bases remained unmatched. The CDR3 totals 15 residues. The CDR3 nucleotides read TGCGCCAGCAGCCGAAGCCCGGGAGGTGAAGAGACCCAGTACTTC. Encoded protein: CASSRSPGGEETQYF.

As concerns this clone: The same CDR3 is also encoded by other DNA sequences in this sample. The CDR3, as DNA: TGTGCCAGCAGTTCCCCTCCAGGGAACTATGGCTACACCTTC. This translates into CASSSPPGNYGYTF. The chain is built from TRBV28 and TRBJ1-2, with D possibly TRBD1 on 5 matching bases. Germline loops: CDR1 MDHEN, CDR2 SYDVKM. V was trimmed by 4 bases and J by 2 bases, leaving 11 bases between them. This CDR3 contains 14 residues.

CDR3 DNA: TGTGCCAGCAGTTACTCGAGAGTGGGAGTAAACGAGCAGTACTTC. Its translation: CASSYSRVGVNEQYF. The genes are TRBV6-5 and TRBJ2-7; weak D call: TRBD2 (5 bases). The CDR3 spans 15 residues. Germline V gene lookup returns CDR1 MNHEY and CDR2 SVGAGI. Trimming pared 0 bases from V and 5 bases from J, leaving 14 bases between.

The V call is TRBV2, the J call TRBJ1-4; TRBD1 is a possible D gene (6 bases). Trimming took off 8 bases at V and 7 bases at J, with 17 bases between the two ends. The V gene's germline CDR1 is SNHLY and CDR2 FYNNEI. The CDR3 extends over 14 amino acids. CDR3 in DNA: TGTGCCAGCGGAAAGGGGGGGACGGGTGAAAAACTGTTTTTT. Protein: CASGKGGTGEKLFF. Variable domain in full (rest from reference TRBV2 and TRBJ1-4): EPEVTQTPSHQVTQMGQEVILRCVPISNHLYFYWYRQILGQKVEFLVSFYNNEISEKSEIFDDQFSVERPDGSNFTLKIRSTKLEDSAMYFCASGKGGTGEKLFFGSGTQLSVL.

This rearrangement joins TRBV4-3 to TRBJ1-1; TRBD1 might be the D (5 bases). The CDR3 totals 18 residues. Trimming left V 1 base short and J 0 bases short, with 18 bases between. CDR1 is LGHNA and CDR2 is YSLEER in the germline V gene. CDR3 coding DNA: TGCGCCAGCAGCCAAGGAGTGTGGGGGGAAAATCTGAACACTGAAGCTTTCTTT. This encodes CASSQGVWGENLNTEAFF.

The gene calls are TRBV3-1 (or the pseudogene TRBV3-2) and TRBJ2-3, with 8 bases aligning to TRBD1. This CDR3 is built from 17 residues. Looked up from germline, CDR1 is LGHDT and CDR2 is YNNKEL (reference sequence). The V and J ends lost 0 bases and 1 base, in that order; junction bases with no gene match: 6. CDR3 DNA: TGTGCCAGCAGCCAAGAACAGACAGGGGAGTGCACAGATACGCAGTATTTT. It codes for CASSQEQTGECTDTQYF.

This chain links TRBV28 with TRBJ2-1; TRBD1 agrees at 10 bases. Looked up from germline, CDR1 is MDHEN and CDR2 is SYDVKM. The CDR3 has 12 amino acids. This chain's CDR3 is CGTGDRGLEQFF. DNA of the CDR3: TGTGGGACAGGGGACAGGGGCCTTGAGCAGTTCTTC.

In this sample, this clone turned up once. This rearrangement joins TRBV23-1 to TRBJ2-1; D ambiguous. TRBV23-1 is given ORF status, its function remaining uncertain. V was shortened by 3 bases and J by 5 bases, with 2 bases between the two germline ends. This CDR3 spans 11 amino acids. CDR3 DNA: TGCGCCAGCAGTCACAACAATGAGCAGTTCTTC. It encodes CASSHNNEQFF.